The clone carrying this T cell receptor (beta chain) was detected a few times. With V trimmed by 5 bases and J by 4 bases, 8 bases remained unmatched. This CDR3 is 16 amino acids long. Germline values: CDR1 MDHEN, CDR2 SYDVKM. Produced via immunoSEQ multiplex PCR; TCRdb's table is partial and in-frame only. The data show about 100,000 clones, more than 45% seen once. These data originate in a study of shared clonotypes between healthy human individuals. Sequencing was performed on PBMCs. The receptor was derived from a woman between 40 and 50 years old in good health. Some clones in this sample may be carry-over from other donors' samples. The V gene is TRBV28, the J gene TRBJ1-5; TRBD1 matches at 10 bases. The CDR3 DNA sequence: TGTGCCAGCAGTCGACAGGGGGCAATGTGGAATCAGCCCCAGCATTTT. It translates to CASSRQGAMWNQPQHF.